This entry is about one T cell receptor (beta chain). The target antigen is unknown. This sample is part of a study of shared clonotypes between healthy human individuals. Study at large: Per donor, CD8 memory used one plate, CD8 naive used two, CD4 memory used three and CD4 naive used three. Study-wide results and caveats: When compared with the clonotypes that were shared by all four sorted-subset donors, the non-shared clonotypes turned out to have lower generation probabilities.

In the naive CD8 group, cells lacked CD45RO and were positively selected for CCR7, so terminally differentiated effector memory CD45RA+ cells were left out. The repertoire was sequenced with immunoSEQ multiplex PCR; TCRdb's copy has only in-frame clones and lacks some. The data contain some 2,100,000 clones, about 92% of them singletons. The CDR3 covers 16 residues. From germline, CDR1 is LNHDA and CDR2 SQIVND (reference sequence). Trimming pared 5 bases from V and 5 bases from J, leaving 19 bases between. This sequence joins TRBV19 and TRBJ2-1; D may be TRBD2 (5 bases). The specimen was naive CD8+ T cells from PBMCs. The TCR sequence derives from a man between 18 and 35 years old in good health. Some clones in this sample may be carry-over from other donors' samples. In DNA, the CDR3 is TGTGCCAGTAGTCTCCGAGGCTTTATGCGGGACAATGAGCAGTTCTTC. It codes for CASSLRGFMRDNEQFF.